This is a list of T cell receptor beta chains from one sample in a study of T-cell reconstitution after alpha-beta-depleted transplantation in children. TCRdb itself ran the PCR reads through MiXCR, one entry per CDR3 protein. This sample has about 500,000 distinct CDR3 sequences, with over 25% found just once. The specimen was PBMCs from the stem cell graft donor, collected from the stem cell graft. These receptor sequences come from a human donor who donated a stem cell graft to a child with aplastic anemia. Both conserved end residues are part of each CDR3. A D gene is named only where the DNA matches it firmly. For some rows the clone size is stated as once, few or many, or as a class when expanded; others skip it.

v_gene	abundance	d_gene	j_gene	CDR3aa	CDR3nt
TRBV5-6	few	TRBD1	TRBJ1-5	CASSSYRRDREGNQPQHF	TGTGCCAGCAGCTCCTACCGCCGGGACAGGGAGGGCAATCAGCCCCAGCATTTT
TRBV13	.	.	TRBJ2-4	CASSWISSGAVKNIQYF	TGTGCCAGCAGCTGGATCTCCTCTGGAGCGGTCAAAAACATTCAGTACTTC
TRBV5-5	.	.	TRBJ1-3	CASSLVATAAGNTIYF	TGTGCCAGCAGCTTGGTAGCGACCGCCGCTGGAAACACCATATATTTT
TRBV18	.	TRBD2	TRBJ2-1	CATRPASGWNEQFF	TGTGCCACCCGGCCCGCTAGCGGGTGGAATGAGCAGTTCTTC
TRBV5-1	.	TRBD1	TRBJ2-2	CASRPGTVYTGELFF	TGCGCCAGCAGGCCCGGGACAGTTTACACCGGGGAGCTGTTTTTT
TRBV28	few	.	TRBJ2-1	CASSTPDEQFF	TGTGCCAGCAGTACCCCCGATGAGCAGTTCTTC
TRBV12-3/TRBV12-4	few	TRBD1	TRBJ2-7	CASSTSGTGYYEQYF	TGTGCCAGCAGCACTTCCGGGACAGGGTACTACGAGCAGTACTTC
TRBV12-3/TRBV12-4	.	.	TRBJ1-1	CASSFSQGLGSEAFF	TGTGCCAGCAGTTTTTCGCAGGGGCTAGGGTCTGAAGCTTTCTTT
TRBV5-4	many	.	TRBJ2-1	CASSFLSYNEQFF	TGTGCCAGCAGCTTTTTATCGTACAATGAGCAGTTCTTC
TRBV28	.	TRBD1	TRBJ1-1	CASSYGQAEAFF	TGTGCCAGCAGTTACGGACAGGCGGAGGCTTTCTTT
TRBV7-2	few	TRBD1	TRBJ2-5	CASSPPGQGWETQYF	TGTGCCAGCAGCCCCCCGGGACAGGGGTGGGAGACCCAGTACTTC
TRBV18	few	.	TRBJ2-7	CASSPSAYEQYF	TGTGCCAGCTCACCATCGGCCTACGAGCAGTACTTC
TRBV7-2	few	TRBD2	TRBJ2-3	CASSLSWRLAVADTQYF	TGTGCCAGCAGCTTATCTTGGCGACTAGCGGTTGCAGATACGCAGTATTTT
TRBV12-3/TRBV12-4	once	TRBD1	TRBJ1-4	CASRNNRGQREKLFF	TGTGCCAGCAGGAACAACAGGGGGCAGAGAGAAAAACTGTTTTTT
TRBV29-1	.	TRBD1	TRBJ2-1	CSATQGQKQNEQFF	TGCAGCGCCACGCAGGGACAGAAACAGAATGAGCAGTTCTTC
TRBV12-3/TRBV12-4	few	.	TRBJ1-4	CASSLREGNEKLFF	TGTGCCAGCAGTTTAAGGGAGGGCAATGAAAAACTGTTTTTT
TRBV15	few	.	TRBJ1-1	CATSRAGLNTEAFF	TGTGCCACCAGCAGAGCAGGACTGAACACTGAAGCTTTCTTT
TRBV30	.	.	TRBJ1-2	CAWSVHFREDYGYTF	TGTGCCTGGAGTGTACACTTTCGGGAGGACTATGGCTACACCTTC
TRBV7-2	few	.	TRBJ1-5	CASSSDRSRYQPQHF	TGTGCCAGCAGCTCCGACAGGAGTCGTTATCAGCCCCAGCATTTT
TRBV5-6	.	.	TRBJ1-5	CSSSPGRARPQHF	TGTTCCAGCAGCCCTGGGAGGGCGCGGCCCCAGCATTTT
TRBV5-1	few	TRBD1	TRBJ1-1	CASSLLGQGTEAFF	TGCGCCAGCAGCTTGTTGGGACAGGGTACTGAAGCTTTCTTT
TRBV4-1	.	.	TRBJ1-5	CASSHATGSNQPQHF	TGCGCCAGCAGCCACGCAACAGGGAGCAATCAGCCCCAGCATTTT
TRBV3-1	.	.	TRBJ1-1	CASSQGIVTEAFF	TGTGCCAGCAGCCAAGGGATTGTCACTGAAGCTTTCTTT
TRBV12-3/TRBV12-4	few	.	TRBJ1-6	CASRLAGSGSPLHF	TGTGCCAGCAGACTTGCGGGGAGTGGTTCACCCCTCCACTTT
TRBV6-5	.	.	TRBJ1-4	CASSYSGTTNEKLFF	TGTGCCAGCAGTTACTCGGGAACAACTAATGAAAAACTGTTTTTT
TRBV5-1	few	.	TRBJ1-1	CASSLFSENTEAFF	TGCGCCAGCAGCTTGTTTTCAGAGAACACTGAAGCTTTCTTT
TRBV7-9	.	.	TRBJ2-7	CASSSDWISYEQYF	TGTGCCAGCAGTTCCGACTGGATCTCCTACGAGCAGTACTTC
TRBV12-3/TRBV12-4	.	.	TRBJ2-7	CASSLGGDFYEQYF	TGTGCCAGCAGTTTGGGTGGGGATTTCTACGAGCAGTACTTC
TRBV29-1	few	TRBD1	TRBJ1-2	CSVHGQVNYYGYTF	TGCAGCGTCCATGGACAGGTGAACTATTATGGCTACACCTTC
TRBV25-1	few	.	TRBJ2-5	CASSESGVWETQYF	TGTGCCAGCAGTGAATCGGGGGTATGGGAGACCCAGTACTTC
TRBV12-3/TRBV12-4	.	TRBD1	TRBJ1-2	CASSTGQGGGLNYGYTF	TGTGCCAGCAGTACCGGACAGGGAGGAGGGCTAAACTATGGCTACACCTTC
TRBV12-3/TRBV12-4	.	.	TRBJ2-7	CASSFASPTYEQYF	TGTGCCAGCAGTTTTGCGTCCCCTACCTACGAGCAGTACTTC
TRBV20-1	.	.	TRBJ1-4	CSASGRAGEKLFF	TGCAGTGCTAGTGGGAGGGCGGGCGAAAAACTGTTTTTT
TRBV9	.	.	TRBJ1-2	CASSVDGVSYGYTF	TGTGCCAGCAGCGTAGACGGGGTCTCCTATGGCTACACCTTC
TRBV19	few	TRBD2	TRBJ2-3	CASSIVRSGADTQYF	TGTGCCAGTAGTATAGTTCGAAGCGGGGCAGATACGCAGTATTTT
TRBV20-1	few	.	TRBJ2-1	CSARDPGRLNNEQFF	TGCAGTGCTAGAGATCCCGGACGTTTAAACAATGAGCAGTTCTTC
TRBV20-1	.	TRBD2	TRBJ2-5	CSAQSLAGSQETQYF	TGCAGTGCCCAATCACTAGCGGGGAGCCAAGAGACCCAGTACTTC
TRBV10-3	few	TRBD2	TRBJ2-1	CATSVAGGRDEQFF	TGTGCCACCTCAGTAGCGGGAGGGCGAGATGAGCAGTTCTTC
TRBV18	once	TRBD2	TRBJ2-7	CASSRGTTAYEQYF	TGTGCCAGCTCACGAGGGACTACCGCCTACGAGCAGTACTTC
TRBV20-1	.	.	TRBJ1-1	CSARDWAVLGTEAFF	TGCAGTGCTAGAGATTGGGCTGTATTGGGGACTGAAGCTTTCTTT
TRBV5-6	.	TRBD2	TRBJ2-5	CASSLAASGGQRKTQYF	TGTGCCAGCAGCTTGGCTGCTAGCGGAGGGCAACGGAAGACCCAGTACTTC
TRBV10-3	.	.	TRBJ2-1	CAISAGSQASYNEQFF	TGTGCCATCAGTGCAGGATCTCAGGCTTCCTACAATGAGCAGTTCTTC
TRBV5-1	.	TRBD2	TRBJ2-2	CASSLATSGRTNTGELFF	TGCGCCAGCAGCTTGGCCACTAGCGGGAGAACGAACACCGGGGAGCTGTTTTTT
TRBV28	once	.	TRBJ2-5	CASSPALGGGETQYF	TGTGCCAGCAGCCCTGCGCTGGGGGGCGGAGAGACCCAGTACTTC
TRBV7-2	few	.	TRBJ2-7	CASVRDGSYEQYF	TGTGCCAGCGTCCGGGACGGATCTTACGAGCAGTACTTC
TRBV11-3	.	.	TRBJ1-4	CASSSLRGWAEKLFF	TGTGCCAGCAGCAGTCTCAGGGGATGGGCTGAAAAACTGTTTTTT
TRBV7-8	.	.	TRBJ2-7	CASSLVAGGVWEQYF	TGTGCCAGCAGCTTAGTGGCAGGCGGGGTATGGGAGCAGTACTTC
TRBV3-1	few	.	TRBJ2-1	CASSQKIEKFF	TGTGCCAGCAGTCAAAAGATTGAGAAGTTCTTC
TRBV24-1	few	.	TRBJ1-2	CATSADTDGYGYTF	TGTGCCACCAGTGCCGACACCGACGGGTATGGCTACACCTTC
TRBV20-1	.	.	TRBJ1-4	CSARDFSGPSEKLFF	TGCAGTGCTAGAGATTTTTCAGGGCCGAGTGAAAAACTGTTTTTT
TRBV5-5	few	.	TRBJ2-3	CASSPWGGPTDTQYF	TGTGCCAGCAGCCCCTGGGGGGGGCCCACAGATACGCAGTATTTT
TRBV7-2	.	.	TRBJ2-6	CASSLAVGANVLTF	TGTGCCAGCAGCTTAGCAGTAGGGGCCAACGTCCTGACTTTC
TRBV7-3	few	TRBD2	TRBJ2-1	CASSLYHVGGQRDREQFF	TGTGCCAGCAGCTTATATCACGTGGGAGGGCAACGGGATCGTGAGCAGTTCTTC
TRBV12-3/TRBV12-4	few	TRBD1	TRBJ2-1	CASSTDRVGGEQFF	TGTGCCAGCAGTACTGACAGGGTAGGGGGTGAGCAGTTCTTC